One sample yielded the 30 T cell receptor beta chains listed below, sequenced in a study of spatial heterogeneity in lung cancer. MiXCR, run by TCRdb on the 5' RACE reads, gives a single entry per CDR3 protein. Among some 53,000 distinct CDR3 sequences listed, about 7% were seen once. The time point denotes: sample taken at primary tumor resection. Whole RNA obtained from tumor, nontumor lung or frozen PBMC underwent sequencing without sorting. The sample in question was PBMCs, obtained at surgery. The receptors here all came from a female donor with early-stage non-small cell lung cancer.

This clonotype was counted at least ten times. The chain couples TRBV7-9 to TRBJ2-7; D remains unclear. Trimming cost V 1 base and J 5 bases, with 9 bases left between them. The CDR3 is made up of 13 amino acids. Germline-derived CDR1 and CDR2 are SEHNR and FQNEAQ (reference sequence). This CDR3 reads CASSLGSGDEQYF. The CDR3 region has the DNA TGTGCCAGCAGCTTAGGCTCTGGGGACGAGCAGTACTTC.

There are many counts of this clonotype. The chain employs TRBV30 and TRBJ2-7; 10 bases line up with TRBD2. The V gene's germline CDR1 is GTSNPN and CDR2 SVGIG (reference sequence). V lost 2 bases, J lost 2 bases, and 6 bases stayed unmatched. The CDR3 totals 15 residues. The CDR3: CAWSSGLAEPYEQYF. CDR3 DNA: TGTGCCTGGAGTTCTGGACTAGCGGAACCCTACGAGCAGTACTTC.

CDR3 amino acids: CSARAGLSTFYEQYF. The CDR3 nucleotides read TGCAGTGCTAGAGCAGGACTTTCAACTTTCTACGAGCAGTACTTC. The chain carries TRBV20-1 and TRBJ2-7, with a weak D call TRBD2 (5 bases). The CDR3 length is 15 residues. Trimming removed 1 base at V and 3 bases at J, with 16 bases between. The V gene's germline CDR1 is DFQATT and CDR2 SNEGSKA (reference sequence).

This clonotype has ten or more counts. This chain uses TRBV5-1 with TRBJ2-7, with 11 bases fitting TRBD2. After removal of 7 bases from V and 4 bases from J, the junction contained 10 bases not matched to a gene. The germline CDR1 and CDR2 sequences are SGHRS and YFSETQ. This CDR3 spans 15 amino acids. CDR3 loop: CASSQLAGDPYEQYF. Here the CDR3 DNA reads TGCGCCAGCTCCCAACTAGCGGGGGATCCGTACGAGCAGTACTTC.

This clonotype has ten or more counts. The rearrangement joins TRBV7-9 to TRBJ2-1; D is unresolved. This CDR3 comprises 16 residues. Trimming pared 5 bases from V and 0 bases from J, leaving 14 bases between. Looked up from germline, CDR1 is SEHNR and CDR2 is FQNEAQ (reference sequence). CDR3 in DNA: TGTGCCAGCAGCCCCCGGCAGGCTTCCTCCTACAATGAGCAGTTCTTC. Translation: CASSPRQASSYNEQFF.

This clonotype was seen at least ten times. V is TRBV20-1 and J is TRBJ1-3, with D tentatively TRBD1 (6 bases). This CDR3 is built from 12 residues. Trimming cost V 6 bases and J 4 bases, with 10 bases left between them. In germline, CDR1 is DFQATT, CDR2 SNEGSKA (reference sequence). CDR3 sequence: CSARTVGNTIYF. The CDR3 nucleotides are TGCAGTGCGAGGACAGTCGGAAACACCATATATTTT.

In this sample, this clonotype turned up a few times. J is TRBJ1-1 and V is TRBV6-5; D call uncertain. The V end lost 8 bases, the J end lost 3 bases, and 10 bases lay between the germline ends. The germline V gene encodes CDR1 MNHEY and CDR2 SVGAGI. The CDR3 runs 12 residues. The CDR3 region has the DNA TGTGCCAGCGGTCGGTCGGACACTGAAGCTTTCTTT. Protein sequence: CASGRSDTEAFF.

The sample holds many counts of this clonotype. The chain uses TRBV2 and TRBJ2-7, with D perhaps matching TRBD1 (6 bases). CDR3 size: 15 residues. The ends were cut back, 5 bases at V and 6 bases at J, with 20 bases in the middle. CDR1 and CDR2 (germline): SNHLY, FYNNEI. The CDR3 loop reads CASSILTGRRGEQYF. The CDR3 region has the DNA TGTGCCAGCAGTATCCTAACAGGGAGAAGAGGCGAGCAGTACTTC.

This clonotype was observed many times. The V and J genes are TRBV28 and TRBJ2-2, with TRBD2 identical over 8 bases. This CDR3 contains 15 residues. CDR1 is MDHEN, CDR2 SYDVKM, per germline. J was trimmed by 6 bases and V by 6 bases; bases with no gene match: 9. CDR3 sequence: CASSSGGPLAGELFF. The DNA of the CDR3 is TGTGCCAGCAGCTCGGGGGGGCCTTTGGCCGGGGAGCTGTTTTTT.

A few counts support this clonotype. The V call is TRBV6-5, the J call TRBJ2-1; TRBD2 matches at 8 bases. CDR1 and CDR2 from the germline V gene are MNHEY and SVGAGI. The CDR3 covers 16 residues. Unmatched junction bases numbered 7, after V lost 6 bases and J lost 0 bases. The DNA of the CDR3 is TGTGCCAGCAGACCAGCGGGGGAGAACTCCTACAATGAGCAGTTCTTC. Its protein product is CASRPAGENSYNEQFF.

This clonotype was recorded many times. The CDR3, as DNA: TGTGCCAGCACCCCTGGGACAGGGAACACCGGGGAGCTGTTTTTT. It specifies CASTPGTGNTGELFF. This chain joins TRBV7-6 and TRBJ2-2; 8 positions match TRBD1. Germline V lookup: CDR1 SGHVS, CDR2 FNYEAQ. V trimming: 7 bases; J trimming: 1 base; junction bases outside the gene matches: 5. The CDR3 covers 15 residues.

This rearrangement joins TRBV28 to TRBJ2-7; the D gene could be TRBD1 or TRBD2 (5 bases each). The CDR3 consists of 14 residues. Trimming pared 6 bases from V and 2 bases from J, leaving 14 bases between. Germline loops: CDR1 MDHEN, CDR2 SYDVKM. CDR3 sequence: CASSPPGTPYEQYF. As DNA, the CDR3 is TGTGCCAGCAGCCCTCCCGGGACCCCCTACGAGCAGTACTTC. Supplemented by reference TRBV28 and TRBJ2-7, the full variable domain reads DVKVTQSSRYLVKRTGEKVFLECVQDMDHENMFWYRQDPGLGLRLIYFSYDVKMKEKGDIPEGYSVSREKKERFSLILESASTNQTSMYLCASSPPGTPYEQYFGPGTRLTVT.

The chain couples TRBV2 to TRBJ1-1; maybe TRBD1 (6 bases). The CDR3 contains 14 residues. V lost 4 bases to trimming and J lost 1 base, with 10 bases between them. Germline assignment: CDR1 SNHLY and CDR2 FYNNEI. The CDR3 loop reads CASSVGHQNTEAFF. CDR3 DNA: TGTGCCAGCAGTGTGGGACACCAGAACACTGAAGCTTTCTTT.

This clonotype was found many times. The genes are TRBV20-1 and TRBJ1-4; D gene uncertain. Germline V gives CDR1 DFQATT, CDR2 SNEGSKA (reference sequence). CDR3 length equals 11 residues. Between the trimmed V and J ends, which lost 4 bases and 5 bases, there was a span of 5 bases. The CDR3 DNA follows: TGCAGTGCTACAGAAAATGAAAAACTGTTTTTT. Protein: CSATENEKLFF.

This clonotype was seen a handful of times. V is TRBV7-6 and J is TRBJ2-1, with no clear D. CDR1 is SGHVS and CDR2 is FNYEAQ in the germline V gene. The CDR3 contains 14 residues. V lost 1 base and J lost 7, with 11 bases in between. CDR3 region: CASSLEGPWNEQFF. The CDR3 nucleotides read TGTGCCAGCAGCTTAGAAGGCCCCTGGAATGAGCAGTTCTTC.

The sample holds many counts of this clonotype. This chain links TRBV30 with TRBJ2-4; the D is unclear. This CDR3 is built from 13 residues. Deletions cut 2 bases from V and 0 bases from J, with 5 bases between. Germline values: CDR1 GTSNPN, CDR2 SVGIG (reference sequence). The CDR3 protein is CAWSPIAKNIQYF. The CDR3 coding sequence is TGTGCCTGGAGTCCGATAGCCAAAAACATTCAGTACTTC.

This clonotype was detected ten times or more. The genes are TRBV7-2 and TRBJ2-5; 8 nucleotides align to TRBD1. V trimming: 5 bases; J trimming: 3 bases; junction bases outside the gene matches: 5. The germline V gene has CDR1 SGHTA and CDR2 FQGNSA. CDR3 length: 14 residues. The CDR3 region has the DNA TGTGCCAGCAGCCCCGGGACAGGCAAAGAGACCCAGTACTTC. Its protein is CASSPGTGKETQYF.

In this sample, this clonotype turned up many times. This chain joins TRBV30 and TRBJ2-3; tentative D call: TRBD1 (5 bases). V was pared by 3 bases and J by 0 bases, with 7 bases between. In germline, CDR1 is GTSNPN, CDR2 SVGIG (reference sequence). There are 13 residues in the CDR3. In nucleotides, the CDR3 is TGTGCCTGGAGACAGGACAGCACAGATACGCAGTATTTT. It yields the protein CAWRQDSTDTQYF.

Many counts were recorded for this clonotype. Here the CDR3 DNA reads TGTGCCAGCACCCGGGACACCGGGGAGCTGTTTTTT. As protein: CASTRDTGELFF. The rearrangement uses TRBV4-2 and TRBJ2-2; D gene ambiguous. CDR1 and CDR2 from the germline V gene are LGHNA and YNFKEQ. This CDR3 is 12 amino acids long. Trimming shortened V by 7 bases and J by 3 bases, and 6 bases separated the two germline ends.

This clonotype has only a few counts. CDR3 region: CASSPTGRYTDTQYF. CDR3 DNA sequence: TGTGCCAGCAGCCCGACAGGGAGGTATACAGATACGCAGTATTTT. The chain carries TRBV6-2 or TRBV6-3 and TRBJ2-3; TRBD1 might be the D (7 bases). V shed 6 bases and J shed 3 bases, with 16 bases lying between them. The CDR3 is 15 amino acids. CDR1 and CDR2 (germline): MNHEY, SVGEGT.

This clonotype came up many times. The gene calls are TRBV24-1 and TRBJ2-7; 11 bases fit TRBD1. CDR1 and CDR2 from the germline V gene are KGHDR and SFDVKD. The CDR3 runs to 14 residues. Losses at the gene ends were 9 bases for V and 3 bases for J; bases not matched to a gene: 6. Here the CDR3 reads CATWRTGGNYEQYF. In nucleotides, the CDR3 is TGTGCCACCTGGAGGACAGGGGGCAACTACGAGCAGTACTTC.

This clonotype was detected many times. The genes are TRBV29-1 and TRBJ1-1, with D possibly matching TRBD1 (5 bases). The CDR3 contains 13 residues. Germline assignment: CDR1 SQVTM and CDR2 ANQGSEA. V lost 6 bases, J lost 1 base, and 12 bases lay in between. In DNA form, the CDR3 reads TGCAGCGTAAGCCGGGGGGGGAACACTGAAGCTTTCTTT. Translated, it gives CSVSRGGNTEAFF.

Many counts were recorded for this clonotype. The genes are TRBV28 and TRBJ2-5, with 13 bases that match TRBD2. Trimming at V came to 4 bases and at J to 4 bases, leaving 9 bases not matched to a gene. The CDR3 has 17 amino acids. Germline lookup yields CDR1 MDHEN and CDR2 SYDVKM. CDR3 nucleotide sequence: TGTGCCAGCAGTTCCCCGCGGACTAGCGGGGGTGTAGAGACCCAGTACTTC. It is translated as CASSSPRTSGGVETQYF. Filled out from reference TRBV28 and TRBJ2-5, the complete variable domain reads DVKVTQSSRYLVKRTGEKVFLECVQDMDHENMFWYRQDPGLGLRLIYFSYDVKMKEKGDIPEGYSVSREKKERFSLILESASTNQTSMYLCASSSPRTSGGVETQYFGPGTRLLVL.

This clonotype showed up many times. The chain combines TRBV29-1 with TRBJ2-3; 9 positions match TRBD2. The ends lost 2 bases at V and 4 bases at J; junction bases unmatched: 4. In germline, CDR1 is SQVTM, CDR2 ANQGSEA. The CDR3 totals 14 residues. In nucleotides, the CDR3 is TGCAGCGTTGAAAAGGGACTAGCCGCAGATACGCAGTATTTT. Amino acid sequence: CSVEKGLAADTQYF.

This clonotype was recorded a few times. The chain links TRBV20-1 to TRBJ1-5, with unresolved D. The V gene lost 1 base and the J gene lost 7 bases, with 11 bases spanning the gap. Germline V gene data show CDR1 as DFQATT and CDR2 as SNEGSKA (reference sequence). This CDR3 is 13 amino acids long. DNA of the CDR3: TGCAGTGCTAGAGGGGCTCAGGAGCAGCCCCAGCATTTT. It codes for CSARGAQEQPQHF.

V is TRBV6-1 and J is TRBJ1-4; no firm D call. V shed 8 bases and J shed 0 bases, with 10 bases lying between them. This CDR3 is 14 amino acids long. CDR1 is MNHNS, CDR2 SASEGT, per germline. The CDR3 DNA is TGTGCCAGCTCCGACATCGCAACTAATGAAAAACTGTTTTTT. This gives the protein CASSDIATNEKLFF.

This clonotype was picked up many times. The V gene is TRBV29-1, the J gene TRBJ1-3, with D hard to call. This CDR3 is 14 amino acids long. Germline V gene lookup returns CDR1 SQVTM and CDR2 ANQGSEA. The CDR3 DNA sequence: TGCTCTACCCTGGACGGGCTAACTGGAAACACCATATATTTT. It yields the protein CSTLDGLTGNTIYF.

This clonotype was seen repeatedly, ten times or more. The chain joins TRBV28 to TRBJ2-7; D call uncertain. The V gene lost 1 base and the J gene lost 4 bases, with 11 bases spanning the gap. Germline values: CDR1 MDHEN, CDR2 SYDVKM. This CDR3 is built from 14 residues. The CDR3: CASSLSVGFYEQYF. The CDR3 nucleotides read TGTGCCAGCAGTTTATCAGTCGGGTTTTACGAGCAGTACTTC.

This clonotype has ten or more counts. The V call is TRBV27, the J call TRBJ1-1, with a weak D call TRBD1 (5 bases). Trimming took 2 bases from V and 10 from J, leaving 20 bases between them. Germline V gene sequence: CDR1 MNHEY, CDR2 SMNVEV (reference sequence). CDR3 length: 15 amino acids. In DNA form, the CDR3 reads TGTGCCAGCAGTTTACAGGGTCGGCCCCGAGGGTCAGCTTTCTTT. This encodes CASSLQGRPRGSAFF.

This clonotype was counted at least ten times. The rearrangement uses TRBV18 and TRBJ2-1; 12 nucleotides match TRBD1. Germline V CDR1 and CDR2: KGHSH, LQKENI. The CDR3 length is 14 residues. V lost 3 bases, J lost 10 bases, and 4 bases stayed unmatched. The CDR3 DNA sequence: TGTGCCAGCTCACCGGGACAGGGGGCAAGAGAGCAGTTCTTC. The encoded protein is CASSPGQGAREQFF.